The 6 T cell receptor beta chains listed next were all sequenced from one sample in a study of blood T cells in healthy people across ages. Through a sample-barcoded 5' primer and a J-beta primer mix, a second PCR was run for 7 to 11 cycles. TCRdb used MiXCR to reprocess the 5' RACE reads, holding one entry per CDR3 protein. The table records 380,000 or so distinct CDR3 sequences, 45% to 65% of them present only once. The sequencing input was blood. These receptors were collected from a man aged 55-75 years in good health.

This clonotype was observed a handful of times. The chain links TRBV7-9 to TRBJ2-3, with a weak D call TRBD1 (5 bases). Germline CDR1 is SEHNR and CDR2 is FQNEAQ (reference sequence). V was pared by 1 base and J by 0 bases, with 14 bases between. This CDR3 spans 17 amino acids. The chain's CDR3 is CASSLEIVTESTDTQYF. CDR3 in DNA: TGTGCCAGCAGCTTAGAAATAGTGACAGAGAGCACAGATACGCAGTATTTT.

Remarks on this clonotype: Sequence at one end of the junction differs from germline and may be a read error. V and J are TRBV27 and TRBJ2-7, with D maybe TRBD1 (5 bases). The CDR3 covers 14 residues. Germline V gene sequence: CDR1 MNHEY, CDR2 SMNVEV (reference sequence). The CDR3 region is CASSYRQGTYDQYF. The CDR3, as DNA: TGTGCCAGCAGTTACCGGCAGGGAACATACGATCAGTACTTC.

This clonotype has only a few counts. CDR3 DNA sequence: TGTGCCAGCAGCTGGGACAGCCTGGGATCGGGCGAGCAGTACTTC. Translated: CASSWDSLGSGEQYF. The chain links TRBV7-2 to TRBJ2-7, with 7 nucleotides matching TRBD1. From germline, CDR1 is SGHTA and CDR2 FQGNSA. The CDR3 runs 15 residues. The trim removed 4 bases at V and 6 bases at J, leaving 12 bases unmatched.

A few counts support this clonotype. Written as DNA, the CDR3 is TGTGCCATCAGTGAGCCGACAGGGGGTATGGGCTACACCTTC. Translation gives CAISEPTGGMGYTF. V gene TRBV10-3 combines with J gene TRBJ1-2; 9 bases line up with TRBD1. Per the germline V gene, CDR1 is ENHRY and CDR2 is SYGVKD. V shed 2 bases and J 8 bases; nucleotides not matched to a gene: 6. The CDR3 covers 14 residues.

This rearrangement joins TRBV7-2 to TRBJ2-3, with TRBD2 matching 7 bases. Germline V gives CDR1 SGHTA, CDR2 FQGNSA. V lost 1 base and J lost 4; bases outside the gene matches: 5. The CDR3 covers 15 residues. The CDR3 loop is CASSLDVAGADTQYF. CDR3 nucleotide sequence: TGTGCCAGCAGCTTAGACGTAGCGGGCGCAGATACGCAGTATTTT.

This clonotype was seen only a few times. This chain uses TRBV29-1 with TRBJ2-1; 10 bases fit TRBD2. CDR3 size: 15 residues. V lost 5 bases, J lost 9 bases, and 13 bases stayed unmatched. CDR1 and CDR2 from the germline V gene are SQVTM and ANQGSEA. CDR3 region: CSVQNTASGRSEQFF. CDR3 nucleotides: TGCAGCGTTCAGAACACCGCTAGCGGGAGAAGTGAGCAGTTCTTC.